This is a list of T cell receptor beta chains from one sample in a study of T cells in Graves' hyperthyroidism and ophthalmopathy. TCRdb re-derived calls from the multiplex PCR reads in MiXCR, one entry per CDR3 protein. Of roughly 99,000 distinct CDR3 sequences in the sample, about a sixth were seen once. Material: blood. These receptors all stem from a woman aged 45-60 years with Graves' hyperthyroidism. CDR3s include the opening cysteine and the closing phenylalanine or tryptophan. The D gene is left open where the match is weak. Size tells how often a clone was seen (once, few, many) or the class of an expanded clone, and some rows leave it out.

>-|-|TRBV11-2|TRBJ2-7
CASTSEGVHTPRQYF
TGTGCCAGCACCTCCGAGGGGGTCCATACCCCACGGCAGTACTTC
>-|many|TRBV18|TRBJ2-1
CASSPVGQGTYNEQFF
TGTGCCAGCTCACCAGTAGGGCAGGGGACCTACAATGAGCAGTTCTTC
>TRBD2|-|TRBV29-1|TRBJ2-1
CSAGRAGRNEQFF
TGCAGCGCGGGGAGGGCCGGGCGGAATGAGCAGTTCTTC
>-|many|TRBV5-1|TRBJ2-4
CASSSDGGLAKNIQYF
TGCGCCAGCAGCTCGGACGGAGGGTTAGCCAAAAACATTCAGTACTTC
>TRBD2|many|TRBV3-1|TRBJ2-1
CASTPGATSGRAGEQFF
TGTGCCAGCACCCCGGGGGCAACTAGCGGGAGGGCGGGTGAGCAGTTCTTC
>TRBD2|-|TRBV20-1|TRBJ2-7
CSALAGGYMGYEQYF
TGCAGTGCTCTAGCGGGAGGGTATATGGGCTACGAGCAGTACTTC
>-|many|TRBV30|TRBJ1-1
CAWSVLNTEAFF
TGTGCCTGGAGTGTCCTGAACACTGAAGCTTTCTTT
>TRBD1|-|TRBV19|TRBJ1-1
CASSPRQGNEAFF
TGTGCCAGTAGTCCTAGACAGGGGAATGAAGCTTTTTTT
>-|-|TRBV2|TRBJ1-5
CASTIGNQPQHF
TGTGCCAGCACAATTGGCAATCAGCCCCAGCATTTT
>-|few|TRBV19|TRBJ1-1
CASSPTPGATEAFF
TGTGCCAGTAGTCCTACCCCAGGGGCCACTGAAGCTTTCTTT
>-|many|TRBV28|TRBJ2-5
CASSFRESRETQYF
TGTGCCAGCAGTTTTCGTGAGAGTAGGGAGACCCAGTACTTC
>-|many|TRBV11-1|TRBJ2-5
CASSSRAGWQETQYF
TGTGCCAGCAGCTCAAGGGCCGGTTGGCAAGAGACCCAGTACTTC
>TRBD2|few|TRBV29-1|TRBJ2-3
CSVETPLAGEADAQYF
TGCAGCGTTGAAACCCCTTTGGCGGGAGAGGCAGATGCGCAGTATTTT
>-|many|TRBV7-9|TRBJ2-3
CASSPTSAADTQYF
TGTGCCAGCAGCCCCACTTCGGCAGCAGATACGCAGTATTTT
>TRBD2|many|TRBV29-1|TRBJ2-1
CSVARMGLAPNNEQFF
TGCAGCGTTGCAAGGATGGGACTAGCGCCTAACAATGAGCAGTTCTTC
>TRBD2|many|TRBV20-1|TRBJ2-2
CSAGAGGDTGELFF
TGCAGTGCTGGTGCGGGAGGTGACACCGGGGAGCTGTTTTTT
>TRBD2|many|TRBV7-9|TRBJ2-3
CASSLGLAGGPEDTQYF
TGTGCCAGCAGCTTAGGGCTAGCGGGAGGGCCGGAAGATACGCAGTATTTT
>TRBD1|many|TRBV4-1|TRBJ2-3
CASRKGQGTSTDTQYF
TGCGCCAGCAGAAAGGGACAGGGGACTAGCACAGATACGCAGTATTTT
>TRBD1|many|TRBV30|TRBJ1-2
CAWAPTGGGYTF
TGTGCCTGGGCACCTACAGGGGGTGGCTACACCTTC
>TRBD1|-|TRBV28|TRBJ1-1
CASRTPRGDRETEAFF
TGTGCCAGCAGAACACCGAGGGGGGACAGGGAAACTGAAGCTTTCTTT
>-|many|TRBV27|TRBJ1-1
CASSPIGPGGGTEAFF
TGTGCCAGCAGTCCTATTGGTCCTGGGGGGGGCACTGAAGCTTTCTTT
>TRBD1|many|TRBV28|TRBJ2-7
CASSLDRGDEQYF
TGTGCCAGCAGTTTAGACAGGGGGGACGAGCAGTACTTC
>-|many|TRBV2|TRBJ1-6
CASRNRRGSNNSPLHF
TGTGCCAGCAGGAACCGCAGGGGTTCAAATAATTCACCCCTCCACTTT
>TRBD2|once|TRBV7-9|TRBJ2-4
CASSSTSGRWNIQYF
TGTGCCAGCAGCTCCACTAGCGGGAGATGGAACATTCAGTACTTC
>TRBD2|once|TRBV7-3|TRBJ2-7
CASSLLAGGLPYEQYF
TGTGCCAGCAGCTTACTAGCGGGAGGGCTCCCCTACGAGCAGTACTTC
>-|-|TRBV11-1|TRBJ1-1
CASSLADPTEAFF
TGTGCCAGCAGCTTAGCAGACCCCACTGAAGCTTTCTTT
>-|many|TRBV18|TRBJ2-5
CASSPQQGFETQYF
TGTGCCAGCTCACCACAACAGGGATTCGAGACCCAGTACTTC
>-|many|TRBV10-2|TRBJ1-5
CASSLASNQPQHF
TGCGCCAGCAGCCTAGCCAGCAATCAGCCCCAGCATTTT
>-|many|TRBV18|TRBJ1-5
CASSPTGDQPQHF
TGTGCCAGCTCACCGACGGGTGATCAGCCCCAGCATTTT
>TRBD2|many|TRBV29-1|TRBJ2-3
CSVDGGRIRDTQYF
TGCAGCGTTGACGGGGGGAGGATTCGGGATACGCAGTATTTT
>-|many|TRBV5-4|TRBJ2-1
CASSPSAAVDSDNEQFF
TGTGCCAGCAGCCCGAGTGCGGCGGTTGATTCTGACAATGAGCAGTTCTTC
>TRBD1|many|TRBV29-1|TRBJ2-3
CSVAGTVSTDTQYF
TGCAGCGTTGCAGGGACAGTTAGCACAGATACGCAGTATTTT
>TRBD2|many|TRBV10-3|TRBJ2-3
CAISDPGRADTQYF
TGTGCCATCAGTGACCCCGGGAGGGCCGATACGCAGTATTTT
>TRBD2|-|TRBV13|TRBJ2-1
CASSDRTSGRNEQFF
TGTGCCAGCAGCGATCGGACTAGCGGGAGGAATGAGCAGTTCTTC
>-|many|TRBV2|TRBJ1-5
CASQRTQGSQPQHF
TGTGCCAGCCAAAGAACCCAGGGTAGTCAGCCCCAGCATTTT
>-|-|TRBV7-9|TRBJ2-1
CASSVKSGRRYNEQFF
TGTGCCAGCAGCGTAAAATCGGGACGCCGGTACAATGAGCAGTTCTTC
>-|many|TRBV28|TRBJ1-1
CASNEVRNTEAFF
TGTGCCAGCAACGAAGTAAGGAACACTGAAGCTTTCTTT
>-|many|TRBV7-8|TRBJ1-2
CASNEYVGQGHGYTF
TGTGCCAGCAACGAATATGTGGGGCAGGGACATGGCTACACCTTC
>TRBD1|many|TRBV13|TRBJ1-2
CASSTGDWTDGYTF
TGTGCCAGCAGCACAGGGGATTGGACCGATGGCTACACCTTC
>-|many|TRBV7-6|TRBJ2-2
CASSIHDAGELFF
TGTGCCAGCAGCATACATGACGCCGGGGAGCTGTTTTTT
>TRBD2|-|TRBV12-3/TRBV12-4|TRBJ2-1
CASSFAGGAYNEQFF
TGTGCCAGCAGTTTCGCGGGAGGGGCCTACAATGAGCAGTTCTTC
>-|-|TRBV5-1|TRBJ2-3
CASSRSGTDTQYF
TGCGCCAGCAGCCGTAGCGGCACAGATACGCAGTATTTT
>TRBD2|many|TRBV4-1|TRBJ2-5
CASSQPGLAGAVDQETQYF
TGCGCCAGCAGCCAACCAGGACTAGCGGGAGCAGTGGACCAAGAGACCCAGTACTTC
>-|many|TRBV19|TRBJ2-7
CASSKDRYEQYF
TGTGCCAGTAGTAAGGACCGATACGAGCAGTACTTC
>TRBD1|-|TRBV14|TRBJ1-2
CASSQVGGGGFGYTF
TGTGCCAGCAGCCAAGTCGGAGGGGGCGGTTTTGGCTACACCTTC
>TRBD2|many|TRBV4-2|TRBJ2-3
CASSQEWLAGGTDTQYF
TGTGCCAGCAGCCAAGAGTGGCTAGCGGGAGGTACAGATACGCAGTATTTT
>TRBD1|-|TRBV7-9|TRBJ2-5
CASSRGGGGETQYF
TGTGCCAGCTCGCGAGGGGGCGGAGGAGAGACCCAGTACTTC
>-|many|TRBV18|TRBJ1-1
CASSPDHLNTEAFF
TGTGCCAGCTCACCAGACCACCTGAACACTGAAGCTTTCTTT
>-|many|TRBV2|TRBJ1-2
CASSGWRDPDYGYTF
TGTGCCAGCAGTGGATGGAGAGACCCGGACTATGGCTACACCTTC
>TRBD2|once|TRBV11-2|TRBJ2-3
CASSPGLAGVSDTQYF
TGTGCCAGCAGCCCCGGACTAGCGGGAGTATCAGATACGCAGTATTTT
>-|-|TRBV20-1|TRBJ2-2
CSASSRGGELFF
TGCAGTGCTAGTTCCCGGGGCGGGGAGCTGTTTTTT
>TRBD1|-|TRBV5-1|TRBJ1-1
CASSPEQGASTEAFF
TGCGCCAGCAGCCCGGAACAGGGGGCAAGCACTGAAGCTTTCTTT
>-|many|TRBV30|TRBJ2-2
CAWSYRDRVTGELFF
TGTGCCTGGAGTTACAGGGACCGGGTCACCGGGGAGCTGTTTTTT
>-|many|TRBV7-9|TRBJ2-1
CASSLGAGPPNNEQFF
TGTGCCAGCAGCTTAGGCGCAGGACCTCCCAACAATGAGCAGTTCTTC
>TRBD2|many|TRBV7-2|TRBJ2-2
CASSLGLANTGELFF
TGTGCCAGCAGCTTGGGACTAGCGAACACCGGGGAGCTGTTTTTT
>-|many|TRBV27|TRBJ1-4
CASSPRTVEKLFF
TGTGCCAGCAGTCCGAGGACAGTTGAAAAACTGTTTTTT
>-|many|TRBV19|TRBJ2-3
CATSGDNTDTQYF
TGTGCCACCAGTGGGGACAACACAGATACGCAGTATTTT
>-|-|TRBV28|TRBJ2-1
CATNQHNEQFF
TGTGCCACCAACCAGCACAATGAGCAGTTCTTC
>-|many|TRBV2|TRBJ2-1
CASSDQNNEQFF
TGTGCCAGCAGTGATCAAAACAATGAGCAGTTCTTC
>TRBD1|many|TRBV30|TRBJ1-1
CAWSWDRGPSAFF
TGTGCCTGGAGCTGGGACAGGGGTCCGTCCGCTTTCTTT